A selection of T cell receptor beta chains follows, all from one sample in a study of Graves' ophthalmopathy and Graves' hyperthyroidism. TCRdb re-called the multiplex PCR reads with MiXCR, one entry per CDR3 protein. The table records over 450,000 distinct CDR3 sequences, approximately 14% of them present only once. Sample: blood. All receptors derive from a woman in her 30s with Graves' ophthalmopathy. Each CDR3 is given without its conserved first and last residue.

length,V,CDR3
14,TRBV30,AWSVHGGSLVAVAF
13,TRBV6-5,ASSYRRTGSYEQY
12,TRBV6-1,ASSEMEGTGELF
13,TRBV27,ASSDMKGEGTEAF
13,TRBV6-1,ASSEDPIGNYGYT
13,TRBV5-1,ASSLGQGVNTEAF
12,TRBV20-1,SAGGDTSNQPQH
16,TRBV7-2,ASSFAGGERDISYEQY
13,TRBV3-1,ASSQEGTSGYEQY
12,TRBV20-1,SVHQGQGGSEQY
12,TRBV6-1,ASTMTVLNQPQH
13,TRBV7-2,ASSRGRMSSYEQY
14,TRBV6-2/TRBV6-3,ASSYFSGRVGYEQY
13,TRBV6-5,ASSPGTGGSSPLH
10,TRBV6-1,ASRGNSDGYT
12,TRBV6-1,ASRDRGLGTEAF
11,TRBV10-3,ATKEAVNTEAF
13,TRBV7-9,ASSLVVGQNTEAF
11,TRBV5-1,ASSLAGGQPQH
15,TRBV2,ASSVTVTGALDYGYT
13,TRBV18,ASSLTPTENTEAF
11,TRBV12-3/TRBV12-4,ASSPGTFYGYT
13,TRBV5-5,ASSLPGQLNSPLH
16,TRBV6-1,ASSERGGGQGPSYEQY
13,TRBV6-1,ASNRDNLGTYEQY
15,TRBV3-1,ASSQPGTSGRSYEQY
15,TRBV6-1,ASRRSTGGHWNTEAF
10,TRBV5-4,SSSLLNTEAF
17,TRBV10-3,AISELPAKLAGVTGELF
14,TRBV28,ASSLPRAVPGNTIY